This entry lists 4 T cell receptor beta chains sequenced from one sample in a study of cytomegalovirus exposure and HLA in healthy donors. PCR primers comprised 60 Vbeta and 13 Jbeta primers. Sequencing was performed with immunoSEQ multiplex PCR; in TCRdb, only in-frame clones are kept and a portion is missing. This sample has a few hundred thousand clones, with around 86% found just once. The sample was PBMCs. The receptors stem from a woman aged 50 to 60 in good health and CMV-seropositive.

The rearrangement uses TRBV4-3 and TRBJ2-7, with 8 nucleotides matching TRBD1. From germline, CDR1 is LGHNA and CDR2 YSLEER. The CDR3 is made up of 17 amino acids. Trimming cost V 0 bases and J 9 bases; bases outside gene matches: 16. The CDR3 sequence: CASSQDATQGASWGQYF. The CDR3 nucleotides read TGCGCCAGCAGCCAAGATGCGACGCAGGGGGCGTCCTGGGGGCAGTACTTC.

The chain recombines TRBV15 with TRBJ2-2; tentative D call: TRBD1 (6 bases). With 0 bases removed from V and 6 bases from J, the gap between germline ends came to 17 bases. CDR1 is LNHNV, CDR2 YYDKDF, per germline (reference sequence). The CDR3 is made up of 17 amino acids. In DNA, the CDR3 is TGTGCCACCAGCAGAGATCTCCGGACAGAGGGGCCCGGGGAGCTGTTTTTT. It encodes CATSRDLRTEGPGELFF.

The CDR3: CASSQDRSQYF. CDR3 DNA sequence: TGTGCCAGCAGCCAAGACAGGTCCCAGTACTTC. This rearrangement joins TRBV14 to TRBJ2-5; no clear D. Trimming left V 0 bases short and J 9 bases short, with 5 bases between. CDR1 and CDR2 (germline): SGHDN, FVKESK. This CDR3 region has 11 residues.

The J gene is TRBJ1-2, the V gene TRBV6-1; 9 nucleotides line up with TRBD1. Germline V gives CDR1 MNHNS, CDR2 SASEGT. This CDR3 is 13 amino acids long. V was pared by 6 bases and J by 6 bases, with 5 bases of the junction left unmatched. The CDR3 loop reads CASRPGTGHGYTF. CDR3 DNA sequence: TGTGCCAGCAGGCCCGGGACAGGGCATGGCTACACCTTC.